This paragraph covers one T cell receptor (beta chain) sequence. This clonotype has more than one count but fewer than ten. Its target antigen remains unknown. Base qualities are not recorded, but no much larger clone differs from it by a single base. This specimen comes from a study of T cell repertoires in cytomegalovirus infection (dated by TCRdb to about 2019). Turning to the overall study: Donor HLA type was relevant to the analysis, because carriage of CMV infection together with the matching HLA type was indicated by public TCR beta signatures.

Looking up the germline V gene yields CDR1 SNHLY and CDR2 FYNNEI. From its cysteine to its phenylalanine, the CDR3 spans 12 amino acids. The entry retains the CDR3 DNA only, 36 bases that are in frame from base 1. Trimming removed 5 bases from V and 7 bases from J, leaving 9 bases between the germline ends. Reads for this sample came from an Illumina HiSeq 1500. TCRdb reprocessing: public reads trimmed at Q25 with fastp, clones called with MiXCR, in-frame beta chains kept. Every entry covers one CDR3 protein and lists the most common genes and DNA from its rows. The sample has about 530,000 distinct CDR3 sequences on record, approximately 25% of them singletons. Of the sample, less than 15% is held by the ten largest clones. What the authors observed across the whole study: In both this cohort and an independent cohort of several hundred donors, the cumulative frequency of public TCR beta family members distinguished carriers of CMV infection plus the relevant HLA type. The ex vivo response was dominated by HLA-C-restricted CMV-specific TCR beta clonotypes, and the single most frequent clonotype in two of eight donors was supplied by these HLA-C-restricted clonotypes.

The V and J segments used are TRBV2 and TRBJ1-5; the D gene cannot be resolved reliably. This TCR came from a human donor in good health (CMV status not recorded). Some clones in this sample may be carry-over from other donors' samples. The sample comprised PBMCs. This receptor has the CDR3 CASSNIGQPQHF. Here is the DNA: TGTGCCAGCAGTAACATCGGGCAGCCCCAGCATTTT.